This TCR beta chain appears in the sequencing data of a study of T cell responses to AZD1222 COVID-19 vaccine. Study outcomes and limitations: With two AZD1222 doses given, Spike-specific TCR breadth and depth both rose.

TCRdb keeps only in-frame clones here, not all; method: immunoSEQ multiplex PCR. The sample carries some 140,000 clones, approximately 91% recorded once. This CDR3 comprises 12 residues. In regard to this clone: Its antigen is as yet unknown.

The chain has TRBV12-2 and TRBJ1-6. TRBV12-2 is given as a pseudogene. The TCR comes from an adult who received the AZD1222 COVID-19 vaccine. Sequenced here: peripheral blood, sampled 28 days after the second AZD1222 dose. The CDR3 DNA follows: TGTGCAGAGCGGGGGCAAAATTCACCCCTCCACTTT. Translation gives CAERGQNSPLHF.